The TCR beta chain under discussion was sequenced for a study of blood T cell repertoires in COVID-19. Study at large: Sites across the United States, Italy and Spain contributed samples from acute and convalescent COVID-19. The cDNA or gDNA used as material had been derived from T cells, B-cell-depleted T cells, or PBMCs.

The CDR3 has 14 residues. Germline CDR1 reads SGHAT; CDR2 reads FQNNGV. Trimming left V 5 bases short and J 3 bases short, with 11 bases between. Enrolled through a virtual design, the participants were between roughly 18 and 90 years of age and came from under 30 US areas. Sequenced by immunoSEQ multiplex PCR; TCRdb stores in-frame clones only, minus some. The sample yields 500,000 or so clones, roughly 87% seen once. The TCR comes from a woman younger than 30 who had recovered from COVID-19. The sequenced sample was PBMCs or T cells enriched from blood (not recorded which). The chain links TRBV11-2 to TRBJ1-3; D remains unclear. The CDR3 spells CASSTTQYGNTIYF. In nucleotides, the CDR3 is TGTGCCAGCAGCACCACACAATATGGAAACACCATATATTTT.